A selection of T cell receptor beta chains follows, all from one sample in a study of response to subunit inactivated influenza vaccine. TCRdb independently ran MiXCR on the RT-PCR reads; one entry per CDR3 protein. The sample lists over 800,000 distinct CDR3 sequences; roughly 20% were seen once. Sequenced material: PBMCs from blood, taken around 5 days after vaccination. The receptor source for this set is a man aged 45-65 years who received an inactivated influenza vaccine. CDR3s include the opening cysteine and the closing phenylalanine or tryptophan. The D gene is left open where the match is weak. Clone size is given for some rows only: seen once, a few or many times, or a class if the clone is expanded.

>TRBV7-9|few|TRBJ2-7|NA
CASSFDVNSYEQYF
TGTGCCAGCAGCTTTGACGTCAACTCCTACGAGCAGTACTTC
>TRBV5-1|few|TRBJ2-3|TRBD2
CASGTSGRTDTQYF
TGCGCCAGCGGGACTAGCGGGAGAACAGATACGCAGTATTTT
>TRBV5-5|NA|TRBJ2-7|TRBD1
CASSLMPGQGFHEQYF
TGTGCCAGCAGCTTGATGCCGGGACAGGGGTTCCACGAGCAGTACTTC
>TRBV20-1|few|TRBJ1-5|NA
CSARASGADSNQPQHF
TGCAGTGCTAGAGCATCAGGGGCCGATAGCAATCAGCCCCAGCATTTT
>TRBV3-1|NA|TRBJ2-5|TRBD1
CASSQGYRGETQYF
TGTGCCAGCAGCCAAGGGTACAGGGGGGAGACCCAGTACTTC
>TRBV6-5|many|TRBJ2-3|TRBD1
CASSFGTATDTQYF
TGTGCCAGCAGTTTTGGGACAGCCACAGATACGCAGTATTTT
>TRBV12-3/TRBV12-4|many|TRBJ2-3|TRBD2
CASSGGTSGFTDTQYF
TGTGCCAGCAGTGGTGGGACTAGCGGGTTTACAGATACGCAGTATTTT
>TRBV20-1|many|TRBJ2-5|NA
CSARADLLQETQYF
TGCAGTGCTAGAGCGGACCTTCTTCAAGAGACCCAGTACTTC
>TRBV5-6|few|TRBJ1-5|TRBD1
CASSPRDRVGAQHF
TGTGCCAGCAGCCCCAGGGACAGGGTAGGAGCCCAGCATTTT
>TRBV4-2|NA|TRBJ2-2|TRBD2
CASSQVSGSPTGELFF
TGTGCCAGCAGCCAAGTAAGCGGGAGCCCCACCGGGGAGCTGTTTTTT
>TRBV7-9|NA|TRBJ2-7|TRBD2
CASSLELVAGDYEQYF
TGTGCCAGCAGCTTAGAATTGGTAGCGGGGGACTACGAGCAGTACTTC